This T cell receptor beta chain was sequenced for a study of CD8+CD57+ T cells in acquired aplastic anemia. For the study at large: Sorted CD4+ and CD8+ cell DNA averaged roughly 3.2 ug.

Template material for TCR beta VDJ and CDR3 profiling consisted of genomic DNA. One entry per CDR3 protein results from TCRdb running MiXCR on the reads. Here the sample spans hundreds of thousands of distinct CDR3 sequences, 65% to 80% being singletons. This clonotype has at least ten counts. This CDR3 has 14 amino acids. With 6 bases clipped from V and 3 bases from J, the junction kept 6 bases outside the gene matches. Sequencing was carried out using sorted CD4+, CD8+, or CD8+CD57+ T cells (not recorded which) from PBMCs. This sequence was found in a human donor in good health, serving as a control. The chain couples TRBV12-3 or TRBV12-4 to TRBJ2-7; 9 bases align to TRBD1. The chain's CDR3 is CASSLTGQGYEQYF. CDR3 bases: TGTGCCAGCAGCTTGACGGGACAGGGCTACGAGCAGTACTTC.